The 4 T cell receptor beta chains given below trace back to one sample, sequenced in a study of shared clonotypes between healthy human individuals. Produced via immunoSEQ multiplex PCR; TCRdb's table is partial and in-frame only. Of about 600,000 clones in the sample, around 97% were seen once. The specimen was naive CD4+ T cells sorted from blood. The subset is: CD45RA+ positively selected. These receptors originate from a woman aged 25 to 45 in good health.

The rearrangement links TRBV9 to TRBJ1-2, with 7 bases matching TRBD1. Germline V lookup: CDR1 SGDLS, CDR2 YYNGEE. The CDR3 extends over 15 amino acids. J lost 4 bases, V lost 0 bases, and 6 bases had no gene match. The CDR3 region has the DNA TGTGCCAGCAGCGTAGGAGGGGGCGCCTTCTATGGCTACACCTTC. Its protein product is CASSVGGGAFYGYTF.

The chain is built from TRBV27 and TRBJ2-3; D is perhaps TRBD1 or TRBD2 (5 bases each). The V gene's germline CDR1 is MNHEY and CDR2 SMNVEV (reference sequence). V lost 3 bases, J lost 4 bases, and 8 bases lay in between. The CDR3 contains 13 residues. CDR3 bases: TGTGCCAGCAGTTTGAAGGGACCAGATACGCAGTATTTT. It encodes CASSLKGPDTQYF.

The V and J genes are TRBV10-1 and TRBJ2-5; TRBD1 agrees at 9 bases. Germline V gives CDR1 WNHNN, CDR2 SYGVQD (reference sequence). The CDR3 sequence is 15 residues long. The junction had 6 bases not matched to a gene; V was cut back by 2 bases and J by 5 bases. This chain's CDR3 is CASSEGQGLLETQYF. Written as DNA, the CDR3 is TGCGCCAGCAGTGAGGGACAGGGGTTGTTGGAGACCCAGTACTTC.

V and J are TRBV6-5 and TRBJ1-4; D is unclear. The CDR3 totals 14 residues. Trimming took off 5 bases at V and 15 bases at J, with 22 bases between the two ends. Germline lookup yields CDR1 MNHEY and CDR2 SVGAGI. CDR3 sequence (DNA): TGTGCCAGCAGTAATACGGGAGGCGTGAGACGGGTGTTTTTT. Protein product: CASSNTGGVRRVFF.